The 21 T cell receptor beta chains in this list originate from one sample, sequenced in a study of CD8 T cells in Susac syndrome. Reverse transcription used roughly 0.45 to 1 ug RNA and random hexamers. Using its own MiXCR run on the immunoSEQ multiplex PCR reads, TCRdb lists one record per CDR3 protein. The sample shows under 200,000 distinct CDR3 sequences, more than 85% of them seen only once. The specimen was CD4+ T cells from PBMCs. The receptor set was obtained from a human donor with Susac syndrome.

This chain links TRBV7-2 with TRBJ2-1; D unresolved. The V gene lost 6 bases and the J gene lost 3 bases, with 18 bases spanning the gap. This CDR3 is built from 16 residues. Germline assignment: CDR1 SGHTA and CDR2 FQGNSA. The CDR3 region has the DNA TGTGCCAGCAGGAAAGCCGTTGTTGGGATCTACAATGAGCAGTTCTTC. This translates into CASRKAVVGIYNEQFF.

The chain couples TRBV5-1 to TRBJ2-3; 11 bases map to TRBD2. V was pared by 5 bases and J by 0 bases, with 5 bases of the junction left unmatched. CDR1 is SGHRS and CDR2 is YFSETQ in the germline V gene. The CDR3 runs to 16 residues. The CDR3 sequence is CASSLSGGASTDTQYF. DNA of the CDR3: TGCGCCAGCAGTCTTAGCGGGGGGGCTAGCACAGATACGCAGTATTTT.

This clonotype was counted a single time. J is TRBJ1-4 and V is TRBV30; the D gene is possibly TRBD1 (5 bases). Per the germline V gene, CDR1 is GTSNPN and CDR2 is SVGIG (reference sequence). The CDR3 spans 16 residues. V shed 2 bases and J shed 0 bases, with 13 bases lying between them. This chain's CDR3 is CAWSRADSATNEKLFF. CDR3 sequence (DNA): TGTGCCTGGAGTCGGGCTGACAGTGCAACTAATGAAAAACTGTTTTTT.

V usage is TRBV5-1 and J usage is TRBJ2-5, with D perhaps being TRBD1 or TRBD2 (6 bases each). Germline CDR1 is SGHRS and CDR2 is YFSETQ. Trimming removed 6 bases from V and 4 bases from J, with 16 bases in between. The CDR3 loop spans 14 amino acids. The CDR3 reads CASTPPRGGETQYF. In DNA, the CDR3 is TGCGCCAGCACCCCTCCCAGGGGAGGAGAGACCCAGTACTTC.

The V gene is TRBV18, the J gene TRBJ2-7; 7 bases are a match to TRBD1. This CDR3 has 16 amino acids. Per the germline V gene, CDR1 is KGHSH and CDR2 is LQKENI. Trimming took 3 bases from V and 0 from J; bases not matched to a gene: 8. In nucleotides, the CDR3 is TGTGCCAGCTCACCGGAGAGACAGGGAAGCTCCTACGAGCAGTACTTC. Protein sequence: CASSPERQGSSYEQYF.

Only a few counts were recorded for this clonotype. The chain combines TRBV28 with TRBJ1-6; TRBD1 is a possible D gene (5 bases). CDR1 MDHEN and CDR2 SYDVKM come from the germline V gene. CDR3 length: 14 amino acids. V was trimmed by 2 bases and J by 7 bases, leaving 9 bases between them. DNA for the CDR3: TGTGCCAGCAGTTTAGTGGGGGGGAATTCACCCCTCCACTTT. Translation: CASSLVGGNSPLHF.

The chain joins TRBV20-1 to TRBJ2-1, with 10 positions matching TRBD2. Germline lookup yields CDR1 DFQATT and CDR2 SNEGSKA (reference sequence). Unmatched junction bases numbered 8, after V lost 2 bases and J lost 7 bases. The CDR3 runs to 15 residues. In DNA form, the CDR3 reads TGCAGTGCTAGATCGAGCGGGAGGGCCAGGAATGAGCAGTTCTTC. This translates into CSARSSGRARNEQFF.

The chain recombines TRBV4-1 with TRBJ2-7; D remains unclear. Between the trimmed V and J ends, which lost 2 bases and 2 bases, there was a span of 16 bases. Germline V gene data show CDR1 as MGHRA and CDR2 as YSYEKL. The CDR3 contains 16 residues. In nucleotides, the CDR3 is TGCGCCAGCAGCCAAAAGTTGGAGCGCAGCGCCTACGAGCAGTACTTC. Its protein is CASSQKLERSAYEQYF.

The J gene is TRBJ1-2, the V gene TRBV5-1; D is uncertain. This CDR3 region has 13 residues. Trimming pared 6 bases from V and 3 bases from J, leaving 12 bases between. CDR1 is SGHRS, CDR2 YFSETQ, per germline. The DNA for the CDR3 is TGCGCCAGCACCACGTCAGGAGACTATGGCTACACCTTC. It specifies CASTTSGDYGYTF.

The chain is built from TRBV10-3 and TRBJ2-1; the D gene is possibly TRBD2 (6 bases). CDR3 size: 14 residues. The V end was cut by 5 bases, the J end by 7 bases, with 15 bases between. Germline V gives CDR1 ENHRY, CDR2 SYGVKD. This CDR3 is CAISSGTSGNEQFF. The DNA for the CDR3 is TGTGCCATCAGTTCCGGGACTTCGGGAAATGAGCAGTTCTTC.

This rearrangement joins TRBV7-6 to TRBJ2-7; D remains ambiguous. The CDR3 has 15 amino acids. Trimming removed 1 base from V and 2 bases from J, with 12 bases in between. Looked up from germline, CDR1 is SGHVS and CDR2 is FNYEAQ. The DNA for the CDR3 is TGTGCCAGCAGCTTAGGCGGTCCCCAAACCTACGAGCAGTACTTC. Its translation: CASSLGGPQTYEQYF. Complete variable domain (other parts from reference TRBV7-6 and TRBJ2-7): GAGVSQSPRYKVTKRGQDVALRCDPISGHVSLYWYRQALGQGPEFLTYFNYEAQQDKSGLPNDRFSAERPEGSISTLTIQRTEQRDSAMYRCASSLGGPQTYEQYFGPGTRLTVT.

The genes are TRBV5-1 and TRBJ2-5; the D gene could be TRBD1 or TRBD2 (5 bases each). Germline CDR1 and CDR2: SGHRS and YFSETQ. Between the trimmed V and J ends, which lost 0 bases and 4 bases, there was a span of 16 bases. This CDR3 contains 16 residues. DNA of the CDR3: TGCGCCAGCAGCTTGGCGAGTGGGGGAGTGGGAGAGACCCAGTACTTC. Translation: CASSLASGGVGETQYF.

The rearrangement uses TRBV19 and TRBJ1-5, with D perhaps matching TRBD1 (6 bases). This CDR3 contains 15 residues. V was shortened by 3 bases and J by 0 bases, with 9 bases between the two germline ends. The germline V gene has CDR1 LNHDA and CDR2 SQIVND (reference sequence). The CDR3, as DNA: TGTGCCAGTAGTATCCAGGGGTATAGCAATCAGCCCCAGCATTTT. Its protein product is CASSIQGYSNQPQHF.

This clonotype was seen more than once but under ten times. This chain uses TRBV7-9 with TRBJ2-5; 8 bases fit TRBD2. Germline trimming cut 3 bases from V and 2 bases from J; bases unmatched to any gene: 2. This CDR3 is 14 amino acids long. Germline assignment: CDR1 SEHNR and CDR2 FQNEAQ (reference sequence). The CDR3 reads CASSFGGAQETQYF. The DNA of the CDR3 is TGTGCCAGCAGCTTCGGGGGGGCTCAAGAGACCCAGTACTTC.

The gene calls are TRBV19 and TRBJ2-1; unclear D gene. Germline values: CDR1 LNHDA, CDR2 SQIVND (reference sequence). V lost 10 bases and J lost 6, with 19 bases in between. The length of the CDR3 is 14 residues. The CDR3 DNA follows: TGTGCCACATTGGGTGAAGTTTGGTTCAATGAGCAGTTCTTC. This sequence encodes CATLGEVWFNEQFF.

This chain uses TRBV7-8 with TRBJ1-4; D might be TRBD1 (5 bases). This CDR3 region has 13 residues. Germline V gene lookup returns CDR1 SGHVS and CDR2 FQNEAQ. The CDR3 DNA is TGTGCATCCGGGGCGCAGACTAATGAAAAACTGTTTTTT. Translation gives CASGAQTNEKLFF.

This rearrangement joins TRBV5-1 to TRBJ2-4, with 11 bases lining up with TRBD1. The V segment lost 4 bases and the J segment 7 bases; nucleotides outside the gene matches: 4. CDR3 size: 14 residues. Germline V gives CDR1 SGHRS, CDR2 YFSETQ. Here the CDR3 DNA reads TGCGCCAGCAGCCCGGGACAGGGGGTGAACATTCAGTACTTC. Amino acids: CASSPGQGVNIQYF. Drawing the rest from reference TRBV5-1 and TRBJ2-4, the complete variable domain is KAGVTQTPRYLIKTRGQQVTLSCSPISGHRSVSWYQQTPGQGLQFLFEYFSETQRNKGNFPGRFSGRQFSNSRSEMNVSTLELGDSALYLCASSPGQGVNIQYFGAGTRLSVL.

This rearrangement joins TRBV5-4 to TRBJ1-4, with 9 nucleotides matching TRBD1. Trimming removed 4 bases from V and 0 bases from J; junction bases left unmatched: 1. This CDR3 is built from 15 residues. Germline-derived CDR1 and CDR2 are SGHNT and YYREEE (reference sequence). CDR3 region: CASSRTGATNEKLFF. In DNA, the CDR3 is TGTGCCAGCAGCCGGACAGGGGCAACTAATGAAAAACTGTTTTTT.

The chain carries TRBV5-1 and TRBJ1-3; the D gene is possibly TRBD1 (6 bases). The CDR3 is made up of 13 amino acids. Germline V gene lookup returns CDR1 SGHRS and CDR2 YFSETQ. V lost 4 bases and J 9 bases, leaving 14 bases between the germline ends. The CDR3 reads CASSTDSRATIYF. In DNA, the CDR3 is TGCGCCAGCAGCACGGACAGCCGGGCCACCATATATTTT.

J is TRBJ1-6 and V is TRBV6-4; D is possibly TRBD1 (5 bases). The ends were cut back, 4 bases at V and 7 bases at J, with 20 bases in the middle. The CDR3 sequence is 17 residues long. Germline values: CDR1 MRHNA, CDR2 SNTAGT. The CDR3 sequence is CASSGLFGRERNSPLHF. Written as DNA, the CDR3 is TGTGCCAGCAGTGGCCTTTTCGGCAGGGAAAGAAATTCACCCCTCCACTTT.

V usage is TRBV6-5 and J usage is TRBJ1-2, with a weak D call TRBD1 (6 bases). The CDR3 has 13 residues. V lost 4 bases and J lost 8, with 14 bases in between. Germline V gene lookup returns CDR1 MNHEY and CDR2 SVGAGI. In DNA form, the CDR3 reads TGTGCCAGCAGTTCCCTCCAGGGGTTCGGCTACACCTTC. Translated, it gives CASSSLQGFGYTF.